The sequence of this TCR beta chain was determined in a study of cytomegalovirus exposure and HLA in healthy donors. Points from the study as a whole: Researchers reported from a later analysis that most CMV-associated TCR beta chains appeared HLA-restricted. Several top significant clusters appeared, in a later analysis, to be linked to common viral pathogens.

The germline V gene encodes CDR1 SNHLY and CDR2 FYNNEI. CDR3 length equals 13 residues. The PCR had 60 Vbeta and 13 Jbeta primers. Sequenced by immunoSEQ multiplex PCR; TCRdb stores in-frame clones only, minus some. In the table there are roughly 290,000 clones, roughly 80% of which are singletons. On this clone itself: Its cognate antigen is unknown.

This TCR was sampled from a girl aged 2-10 years in good health and CMV-seronegative. The rearrangement links TRBV2 to TRBJ2-5, with unresolved D. The assigned J gene may be wrong: the sequence end matches TRBJ2-7 better. Sequencing used PBMCs. This CDR3 is CASSPERSYEQYF. As DNA, the CDR3 is TGTGCCAGCAGCCCGGAGAGGTCCTACGAGCAGTACTTC.